A single sample is the source of the 26 T cell receptor beta chains below, sequenced in a study of blood T cell repertoires in COVID-19. TCRdb's copy holds only in-frame clones and misses some; the assay was immunoSEQ multiplex PCR. This table holds about 190,000 clones, 65% to 85% found once. The sample consisted of PBMCs or T cells enriched from blood (not recorded which). Receptors originate from a young woman who had recovered from COVID-19.

This clone was seen just once. The chain joins TRBV28 to TRBJ2-7; D may be TRBD2 (6 bases). Germline CDR1 MDHEN, CDR2 SYDVKM. V was pared by 6 bases and J by 0 bases, with 12 bases between. The CDR3 loop spans 14 amino acids. CDR3 sequence: CASSLSGASYEQYF. The CDR3 DNA follows: TGTGCCAGCAGCCTTAGCGGAGCCTCCTACGAGCAGTACTTC.

The chain couples TRBV2 to TRBJ2-2; weak D call: TRBD2 (5 bases). Trimming stripped 4 bases from V and 0 bases from J, with 9 bases between. The length of the CDR3 is 15 residues. From germline, CDR1 is SNHLY and CDR2 FYNNEI. DNA of the CDR3: TGTGCCAGCAGTGGAGCTAGCTCGAACACCGGGGAGCTGTTTTTT. This codes for CASSGASSNTGELFF.

This clone has a single count. This chain uses TRBV9 with TRBJ1-3; D is uncertain. Germline V gives CDR1 SGDLS, CDR2 YYNGEE. V lost 0 bases and J 7 bases, leaving 17 bases between the germline ends. This CDR3 contains 16 residues. CDR3 protein: CASSVGSPRSTNTIYF. CDR3 DNA sequence: TGTGCCAGCAGCGTAGGGTCCCCCAGGTCCACGAACACCATATATTTT.

The V call is TRBV7-2, the J call TRBJ1-5, with TRBD1 as a possible D gene (5 bases). With 1 base removed from V and 5 bases from J, the gap between germline ends came to 12 bases. Germline lookup yields CDR1 SGHTA and CDR2 FQGNSA. This CDR3 contains 15 residues. The CDR3 coding sequence is TGTGCCAGCAGCTTAGATCCAGGGTCCCATCAGCCCCAGCATTTT. This sequence encodes CASSLDPGSHQPQHF.

The chain recombines TRBV18 with TRBJ2-1; TRBD1 matches at 10 bases. The V and J ends lost 1 base and 0 bases, in that order; junction bases with no gene match: 9. Germline CDR1 and CDR2: KGHSH and LQKENI. The length of the CDR3 is 19 residues. CDR3 sequence reads: CASSPRQGADGSSYNEQFF. For the CDR3, the DNA is TGTGCCAGCTCACCACGACAGGGGGCAGATGGAAGCTCCTACAATGAGCAGTTCTTC.

A remark on this clone: This same CDR3 is encoded by further DNA sequences in the sample. The rearrangement uses TRBV28 and TRBJ1-3; 7 bases align to TRBD1. Trimming at V came to 6 bases and at J to 0 bases, leaving 5 bases not matched to a gene. The length of the CDR3 is 15 residues. The V gene's germline CDR1 is MDHEN and CDR2 SYDVKM. CDR3: CASSLRGSSGNTIYF. The CDR3 DNA follows: TGTGCCAGCAGCCTCAGGGGGAGCTCTGGAAACACCATATATTTT. Using reference TRBV28 and TRBJ1-3 for the parts outside the CDR3, the full variable domain is DVKVTQSSRYLVKRTGEKVFLECVQDMDHENMFWYRQDPGLGLRLIYFSYDVKMKEKGDIPEGYSVSREKKERFSLILESASTNQTSMYLCASSLRGSSGNTIYFGEGSWLTVV.

This chain links TRBV5-4 with TRBJ2-2; D perhaps matches TRBD2 (5 bases). Germline CDR1 reads SGHNT; CDR2 reads YYREEE (reference sequence). CDR3 length: 16 residues. The V end lost 4 bases, the J end lost 7 bases, and 20 bases lay between the germline ends. The CDR3 here is CASSPLLGLSDGELFF. Here the CDR3 DNA reads TGTGCCAGCAGCCCCCTGCTCGGACTGTCAGACGGGGAGCTGTTTTTT.

This chain joins TRBV6-1 and TRBJ2-5; the match to TRBD2 covers 7 bases. CDR3 length equals 17 residues. J lost 1 base, V lost 3 bases, and 11 bases had no gene match. CDR1 is MNHNS and CDR2 is SASEGT in the germline V gene. Here the CDR3 reads CASSESTEGGSQETQYF. Here the CDR3 DNA reads TGTGCCAGCAGTGAGTCGACGGAGGGCGGGAGCCAAGAGACCCAGTACTTC.

The genes are TRBV25-1 and TRBJ1-2, with D possibly being TRBD1 (5 bases). CDR1 and CDR2 (germline): MGHDK, SYGVNS. The V end lost 7 bases, the J end lost 1 base, and 7 bases lay between the germline ends. This CDR3 contains 12 residues. In nucleotides, the CDR3 is TGTGCCAGCACCCAGGGTAACTATGGCTACACCTTC. As protein: CASTQGNYGYTF.

The chain links TRBV5-4 to TRBJ1-5; D is unresolved. V dropped 0 bases and J dropped 2 bases, with 6 bases sitting between them. Per the germline V gene, CDR1 is SGHNT and CDR2 is YYREEE (reference sequence). This CDR3 has 14 amino acids. CDR3 region: CASSLAGGNQPQHF. CDR3 sequence (DNA): TGTGCCAGCAGCTTGGCCGGGGGCAATCAGCCCCAGCATTTT.

The chain uses TRBV11-2 and TRBJ2-1, with D possibly TRBD1 on 6 matching bases. CDR3 length: 12 amino acids. Trimming took 5 bases from V and 8 from J, leaving 10 bases between them. In germline, CDR1 is SGHAT, CDR2 FQNNGV. The CDR3 region has the DNA TGTGCCAGCAGCACAAACAGGGATGAGCAGTTCTTC. Protein sequence: CASSTNRDEQFF.

The V and J genes are TRBV24-1 and TRBJ2-2, with TRBD2 as a possible D gene (7 bases). The CDR3 contains 12 residues. V gave up 7 bases and J gave up 10 bases, with 12 bases separating them. From germline, CDR1 is KGHDR and CDR2 SFDVKD. The CDR3 region has the DNA TGTGCCACCAGGGGGGGGGCGCCGGAGCTGTTTTTT. It specifies CATRGGAPELFF.

This sequence joins TRBV9 and TRBJ1-1; the match to TRBD1 covers 9 bases. The V gene end was trimmed by 4 bases and the J gene end by 2 bases; junction bases not matched to a gene: 6. The CDR3 contains 15 residues. Germline assignment: CDR1 SGDLS and CDR2 YYNGEE. The CDR3 nucleotides are TGTGCCAGCAGCCCTTCGACAGGGGGAAACACTGAAGCTTTCTTT. Translating it yields CASSPSTGGNTEAFF.

The chain employs TRBV7-6 and TRBJ1-6, with D perhaps matching TRBD1 (5 bases). Germline V gives CDR1 SGHVS, CDR2 FNYEAQ. The CDR3 has 15 residues. V gave up 5 bases and J gave up 10 bases, with 18 bases separating them. In nucleotides, the CDR3 is TGTGCCAGCAGCCAAGTAATCGGGGCGGGATCACCCCTCCACTTT. Translated, it gives CASSQVIGAGSPLHF.

The rearrangement links TRBV29-1 to TRBJ1-1, with a tentative D call TRBD1 (5 bases). The CDR3 runs 17 residues. The V end lost 3 bases, the J end lost 6 bases, and 26 bases lay between the germline ends. Germline V gene lookup returns CDR1 SQVTM and CDR2 ANQGSEA. The CDR3 protein is CSVEEWVVTEIFAEAFF. CDR3 coding DNA: TGCAGCGTTGAGGAATGGGTCGTGACAGAGATTTTTGCTGAAGCTTTCTTT.

The V and J genes are TRBV28 and TRBJ1-1, with D unclear. CDR3 length: 14 amino acids. V was trimmed by 6 bases and J by 2 bases, leaving 13 bases between them. The germline CDR1 and CDR2 sequences are MDHEN and SYDVKM. CDR3 sequence (DNA): TGTGCCAGCAGCCCCGGACGGACTAACACTGAAGCTTTCTTT. As protein: CASSPGRTNTEAFF. The variable domain in full, with the rest retrieved from reference TRBV28 and TRBJ1-1, is DVKVTQSSRYLVKRTGEKVFLECVQDMDHENMFWYRQDPGLGLRLIYFSYDVKMKEKGDIPEGYSVSREKKERFSLILESASTNQTSMYLCASSPGRTNTEAFFGQGTRLTVV.

This clone came up once. The chain couples TRBV27 to TRBJ2-3; 7 bases fit TRBD2. CDR1 and CDR2 from the germline V gene are MNHEY and SMNVEV (reference sequence). The CDR3 loop spans 13 amino acids. The ends lost 7 bases at V and 4 bases at J; junction bases unmatched: 5. The CDR3 DNA reads TGTGCCAGCAACGGACTAGTGTCAGATACGCAGTATTTT. This encodes CASNGLVSDTQYF.

The chain uses TRBV7-9 and TRBJ1-1; TRBD1 aligns across 9 bases. Germline-derived CDR1 and CDR2 are SEHNR and FQNEAQ (reference sequence). The V gene end was trimmed by 6 bases and the J gene end by 3 bases; junction bases not matched to a gene: 11. The CDR3 covers 16 residues. The CDR3 DNA follows: TGTGCCAGCAGTTCCCGACAGGGGGGTAGGGACACTGAAGCTTTCTTT. Amino acid sequence: CASSSRQGGRDTEAFF.

This chain links TRBV6-5 with TRBJ2-2; D unresolved. V lost 4 bases and J lost 0, with 6 bases in between. The germline V gene encodes CDR1 MNHEY and CDR2 SVGAGI. This CDR3 spans 14 amino acids. CDR3 amino acids: CASSSQANTGELFF. DNA for the CDR3: TGTGCCAGCAGTTCTCAGGCGAACACCGGGGAGCTGTTTTTT.

The chain links TRBV7-3 to TRBJ2-5, with TRBD2 matching 7 bases. The V gene's germline CDR1 is SGHTA and CDR2 FQGTGA. Trimming took 2 bases from V and 5 from J; bases not matched to a gene: 8. This CDR3 has 15 amino acids. As DNA, the CDR3 is TGTGCCAGCAGCTTATCGGGCGGGAGTGTCGAGACCCAGTACTTC. Amino acids: CASSLSGGSVETQYF. Based on the CDR3 plus reference TRBV7-3 and TRBJ2-5, the full variable domain is GAGVSQTPSNKVTEKGKYVELRCDPISGHTALYWYRQSLGQGPEFLIYFQGTGAADDSGLPNDRFFAVRPEGSVSTLKIQRTERGDSAVYLCASSLSGGSVETQYFGPGTRLLVL.

The genes are TRBV6-1 and TRBJ2-7; no clear D gene. Per the germline V gene, CDR1 is MNHNS and CDR2 is SASEGT. V was shortened by 1 base and J by 7 bases, with 17 bases between the two germline ends. This CDR3 comprises 15 residues. CDR3 in DNA: TGTGCCAGCAGTGAAGAAGCGATCCCCCTTGGGGAGCAGTACTTC. Amino acid sequence: CASSEEAIPLGEQYF.

V usage is TRBV6-5 and J usage is TRBJ1-5; perhaps TRBD1 as D (6 bases). The CDR3 covers 15 residues. V was pared by 5 bases and J by 0 bases, with 11 bases between. CDR1 is MNHEY, CDR2 SVGAGI, per germline. The CDR3 nucleotides read TGTGCCAGCAGTCCAGGGGCCTTTAGCAATCAGCCCCAGCATTTT. This encodes CASSPGAFSNQPQHF.

The chain carries TRBV18 and TRBJ1-5; 7 bases fit TRBD1. This CDR3 has 15 amino acids. CDR1 is KGHSH, CDR2 LQKENI, per germline. V dropped 6 bases and J dropped 3; count of bases not matched to a gene: 8. The chain's CDR3 is CASSRTGTDNQPQHF. DNA for the CDR3: TGTGCCAGCTCGCGGACCGGGACAGACAATCAGCCCCAGCATTTT.

This chain joins TRBV28 and TRBJ1-1; TRBD1 matches at 9 bases. Germline V gives CDR1 MDHEN, CDR2 SYDVKM. This CDR3 spans 13 amino acids. The ends lost 6 bases at V and 4 bases at J; junction bases unmatched: 3. CDR3 DNA sequence: TGTGCCAGCAGGACAGGGGGTATCACTGAAGCTTTCTTT. Translating gives CASRTGGITEAFF.

In this sample, this clone turned up a few times. This chain connects TRBV29-1 to TRBJ2-3; possibly TRBD1 for D (5 bases). V was clipped by 6 bases and J by 5 bases, with 15 bases between them. CDR3 size: 13 residues. Germline CDR1 and CDR2: SQVTM and ANQGSEA. The CDR3, as DNA: TGCAGCGTCCAGGGCCGAGGAGAAGATACGCAGTATTTT. It translates to CSVQGRGEDTQYF.

The V call is TRBV5-1, the J call TRBJ2-7; possibly TRBD2 for D (6 bases). Germline V gene data show CDR1 as SGHRS and CDR2 as YFSETQ. The CDR3 loop spans 15 amino acids. With 0 bases removed from V and 3 bases from J, the gap between germline ends came to 13 bases. In DNA, the CDR3 is TGCGCCAGCAGCTTGGCCCGGGGAGGCCTCTACGAGCAGTACTTC. It translates to CASSLARGGLYEQYF.